This passage covers 21 T cell receptor beta chains from one sample sequenced in a study of liver allograft versus peripheral blood T cells. Study-level background: T cell receptor repertoires in transplanted livers were compared with those in recipients' peripheral blood.

TCRdb called the reads again in MiXCR, with one record for every CDR3 protein. The repertoire holds thousands of distinct CDR3 sequences, with around 16% as singletons. The receptors come from a human patient who had a liver transplant. Some T cells could come from the graft donor.

This chain connects TRBV20-1 to TRBJ2-3; TRBD1 matches at 10 bases. This CDR3 has 15 amino acids. CDR1 is DFQATT and CDR2 is SNEGSKA in the germline V gene (reference sequence). V gave up 5 bases and J gave up 6 bases; unmatched junction bases: 11. DNA for the CDR3: TGCAGTGCTCTCCCGGGACAGGGGTTAGTGGATACGCAGTATTTT. It translates to CSALPGQGLVDTQYF.

The chain is built from TRBV12-3 or TRBV12-4 and TRBJ2-2, with unresolved D. This CDR3 has 12 amino acids. V lost 3 bases and J lost 4, with 3 bases in between. The CDR3 protein is CASSFFTGELFF. In nucleotides, the CDR3 is TGTGCCAGCAGTTTTTTCACCGGGGAGCTGTTTTTT.

This clonotype was counted at least ten times. This chain uses TRBV28 with TRBJ1-2; no firm D call. Germline lookup yields CDR1 MDHEN and CDR2 SYDVKM. This CDR3 has 16 amino acids. Trimming removed 3 bases from V and 8 bases from J, with 22 bases in between. The CDR3 sequence: CASSFPGGGFGKGYTF. CDR3 in DNA: TGTGCCAGCAGTTTCCCAGGCGGAGGGTTCGGGAAGGGCTACACCTTC.

Details on this clonotype: Only one base separates this from a far larger clonotype, so it likely reflects a read error. V and J are TRBV6-6 and TRBJ2-4; weak D call: TRBD2 (6 bases). The V and J ends lost 5 bases and 0 bases respectively, with 20 bases between them. This CDR3 is built from 18 residues. Germline V gene sequence: CDR1 MNHNY, CDR2 SVGAGI (reference sequence). CDR3 amino acids: CASSEPSGLGEAKNIQYF. The CDR3 DNA reads TGTGCCAGCAGTGAGCCGTCGGGACTCGGGGAAGCCAAAAACATTCAGTACTTC.

With regard to this clonotype: A much more abundant neighbour one base away suggests this may be a read error. It is unclear where the CDR3 begins or ends on the DNA, so no DNA is shown, and the CDR3 is as TCRdb lists it. The chain links TRBV19 to TRBJ2-1. The CDR3 is 13 amino acids long, termini counted. Germline V gives CDR1 LNHDA, CDR2 SQIVND (reference sequence). CDR3 region: CASSILERAEQLF.

For this clonotype: A much larger clonotype is one base distant, so this may be a read error. The chain carries TRBV15 and TRBJ1-1, with TRBD1 matching over 9 bases. Germline V gene data show CDR1 as LNHNV and CDR2 as YYDKDF (reference sequence). The CDR3 consists of 17 residues. CDR3 residues: CVTSRDPQGARNTEAFF. CDR3 sequence (DNA): TGTGTCACCAGCCGAGACCCACAGGGGGCGAGGAACACTGAAGCTTTCTTT.

This clonotype was observed a few times. The rearrangement links TRBV20-1 to TRBJ1-5; D is perhaps TRBD1 (5 bases). The CDR3 runs to 13 residues. CDR1 is DFQATT, CDR2 SNEGSKA, per germline (reference sequence). V was shortened by 6 bases and J by 3 bases, with 12 bases between the two germline ends. CDR3 in amino acids: CSAPEGDNQPQHF. DNA for the CDR3: TGCAGTGCCCCAGAAGGGGACAATCAGCCCCAGCATTTT.

By proportion, this clonotype is medium-sized (0.01 to 0.1%). The rearrangement joins TRBV5-6 to TRBJ2-1; D unresolved. CDR3 length: 17 residues. Trimming took off 1 base at V and 7 bases at J, with 21 bases between the two ends. Per the germline V gene, CDR1 is SGHDT and CDR2 is YYEEEE. The CDR3 protein is CASSLLQDPTTRNEQFF. DNA of the CDR3: TGTGCCAGCAGCTTGCTCCAGGACCCCACGACCAGGAATGAGCAGTTCTTC.

This clonotype was counted ten times or more. The genes are TRBV20-1 and TRBJ1-2; a weak D match, TRBD1 (5 bases). This CDR3 has 15 amino acids. Germline-derived CDR1 and CDR2 are DFQATT and SNEGSKA (reference sequence). Trimming removed 5 bases at V and 2 bases at J, with 18 bases between. This CDR3 is CSARPRAQGNYGYTF. The DNA of the CDR3 is TGCAGTGCTCGACCCCGCGCTCAGGGAAACTATGGCTACACCTTC.

This sequence joins TRBV27 and TRBJ1-3, with a tentative D call TRBD1 (5 bases). V was trimmed by 8 bases and J by 7 bases, leaving 12 bases between them. Germline loops: CDR1 MNHEY, CDR2 SMNVEV (reference sequence). The CDR3 extends over 12 amino acids. The CDR3 reads CASPPGGNTIYF. The CDR3 DNA sequence: TGTGCCAGCCCCCCGGGGGGGAACACCATATATTTT.

Only a few counts were recorded for this clonotype. This chain links TRBV30 with TRBJ2-7; no firm D call. Germline V gene lookup returns CDR1 GTSNPN and CDR2 SVGIG (reference sequence). The CDR3 spans 12 residues. The V end was cut by 2 bases, the J end by 0 bases, with 5 bases between. In DNA form, the CDR3 reads TGTGCCTGGAGTACGAGCTCCTACGAGCAGTACTTC. The encoded protein is CAWSTSSYEQYF.

The table lists this clonotype with a few counts. J is TRBJ2-7 and V is TRBV9, with D perhaps matching TRBD2 (6 bases). Germline loops: CDR1 SGDLS, CDR2 YYNGEE. V was shortened by 0 bases and J by 3 bases, with 10 bases between the two germline ends. The CDR3 contains 14 residues. CDR3 in amino acids: CASSVGGEYYEQYF. The CDR3 DNA is TGTGCCAGCAGCGTAGGGGGGGAGTACTACGAGCAGTACTTC.

By sample fraction, this clonotype is medium-sized. The chain carries TRBV18 and TRBJ1-5, with 8 bases matching TRBD1. Germline assignment: CDR1 KGHSH and CDR2 LQKENI. This CDR3 comprises 17 residues. V dropped 3 bases and J dropped 0; count of bases not matched to a gene: 7. CDR3 bases: TGTGCCAGCTCACCCACGGACAGGGCGTATAGCAATCAGCCCCAGCATTTT. It is translated as CASSPTDRAYSNQPQHF.

By frequency in the sample, this clonotype is medium-sized. This CDR3 is CASSSGLYQPQHF. The CDR3 bases are TGTGCCAGCAGTTCCGGCTTGTATCAGCCCCAGCATTTT. The chain uses TRBV27 and TRBJ1-5, with no clear D. Germline V CDR1 and CDR2: MNHEY, SMNVEV (reference sequence). V shed 4 bases and J shed 5 bases, with 9 bases lying between them. CDR3 size: 13 residues.

This clonotype is classed as medium-sized (0.01 to 0.1%). The V and J genes are TRBV27 and TRBJ1-2; 7 bases line up with TRBD1. Germline V lookup: CDR1 MNHEY, CDR2 SMNVEV (reference sequence). J gave up 5 bases and V 2 bases, and 17 bases lay outside the gene matches. The CDR3 has 18 amino acids. For the CDR3, the DNA is TGTGCCAGCAGTTTACTTTCCCCGGGACAGCGGTCCCATTATGGCTACACCTTC. Its protein is CASSLLSPGQRSHYGYTF.

Sample share makes this clonotype medium-sized. The rearrangement uses TRBV10-3 and TRBJ1-3, with D hard to call. CDR3 length: 13 amino acids. Germline lookup yields CDR1 ENHRY and CDR2 SYGVKD. V was trimmed by 5 bases and J by 1 base, leaving 6 bases between them. In DNA form, the CDR3 reads TGTGCCATCAGTAAACAATCTGGAAACACCATATATTTT. Its protein is CAISKQSGNTIYF.

Notes on this clonotype: The junction does not match germline at one end; this may be a read error. J is TRBJ1-1 and V is TRBV30, with TRBD1 as a possible D gene (5 bases). This CDR3 region has 13 residues. The germline V gene has CDR1 GTSNPN and CDR2 SVGIG (reference sequence). As DNA, the CDR3 is TGTGCCTGGAGTGTACTAAAAGGGGCCCACCCCCACTTT. Translated, it gives CAWSVLKGAHPHF.

This clonotype was picked up a small number of times. The chain is built from TRBV19 and TRBJ1-5; D possibly corresponds to TRBD1 (6 bases). The CDR3 length is 13 residues. Trimming shortened V by 10 bases and J by 3 bases, and 13 bases separated the two germline ends. Germline V gene lookup returns CDR1 LNHDA and CDR2 SQIVND (reference sequence). The CDR3 loop is CATKRGANQPQHF. The CDR3 nucleotides are TGTGCCACCAAACGGGGGGCCAATCAGCCCCAGCATTTT.

This clonotype is medium-sized. The chain has TRBV6-1 and TRBJ2-5; possibly TRBD2 for D (5 bases). Germline CDR1 is MNHNS and CDR2 is SASEGT. The CDR3 contains 14 residues. V lost 3 bases to trimming and J lost 5 bases, with 13 bases between them. CDR3 DNA: TGTGCCAGCAGTGAGCACGGGATGGGGGAGACCCAGTACTTC. Its translation is CASSEHGMGETQYF.

This clonotype was observed at least ten times. The chain uses TRBV20-1 and TRBJ1-4; D is perhaps TRBD1 (5 bases). CDR1 and CDR2 (germline): DFQATT, SNEGSKA (reference sequence). The V end lost 2 bases, the J end lost 7 bases, and 11 bases lay between the germline ends. This CDR3 comprises 13 residues. In nucleotides, the CDR3 is TGCAGTGCTAGAATGGGACCAGTTGAAAAACTGTTTTTT. Translated, it gives CSARMGPVEKLFF.

This clonotype is labeled as medium-sized. The J gene is TRBJ2-3, the V gene TRBV7-2; possible D gene TRBD2, 7 bases. Trimming pared 5 bases from V and 4 bases from J, leaving 13 bases between. The CDR3 has 14 amino acids. Per the germline V gene, CDR1 is SGHTA and CDR2 is FQGNSA. The CDR3 sequence is CASSSGTPSDTQYF. The CDR3 nucleotides are TGTGCCAGCAGCAGCGGGACACCCTCAGATACGCAGTATTTT. The whole variable domain, remainder taken from reference TRBV7-2 and TRBJ2-3, is GAGVSQSPSNKVTEKGKDVELRCDPISGHTALYWYRQSLGQGLEFLIYFQGNSAPDKSGLPSDRFSAERTGGSVSTLTIQRTQQEDSAVYLCASSSGTPSDTQYFGPGTRLTVL.